This T cell receptor beta chain derives from a study of cytomegalovirus exposure and HLA in healthy donors. Vbeta (60) and Jbeta (13) primers were used in the PCR. The repertoire was sequenced with immunoSEQ multiplex PCR; TCRdb's copy has only in-frame clones and lacks some. The sample lists under 200,000 clones, around 82% occurring once. The CDR3 is made up of 17 amino acids. The trim removed 1 base at V and 4 bases at J, leaving 8 bases unmatched. The germline V gene has CDR1 LGHNA and CDR2 YSLEER. This chain uses TRBV4-3 with TRBJ2-1, with 9 bases lining up with TRBD2. This clonotype originated in a man aged 50-60 years in good health and CMV-seropositive. The sequencing input was PBMCs. The CDR3 sequence: CASSQGAWREGYNEQFF. As DNA, the CDR3 is TGCGCCAGCAGCCAAGGGGCCTGGCGGGAGGGGTACAATGAGCAGTTCTTC.